The sequence of this T cell receptor (beta chain) was determined in a study of CD8+ T cells in alopecia areata. The wider study: The study gave treated patients oral tofacitinib at 5 to 10 mg twice daily.

The CDR3 runs to 18 residues. The trim removed 5 bases at V and 0 bases at J, leaving 11 bases unmatched. Germline V gene sequence: CDR1 SEHNR, CDR2 FQNEAQ (reference sequence). This clone came up a few times. The antigen is unknown. The sample's treatment: oral pan-JAK inhibitor, 5-10 mg twice daily. Peripheral blood samples and lesional scalp punch biopsies were obtained from alopecia areata patients. The authors sorted CD4+ and CD8+ T cells from PBMCs. General study findings and limits: Researchers report lesional scalp, most notably alopecia totalis/universalis, outstripped normal scalp in clonality.

Extracted RNA was reverse transcribed, and the resulting cDNA served as sequencing template. Here immunoSEQ multiplex PCR was the method, and the copy in TCRdb shows in-frame clones only, minus some. The profile covers 200,000 to 250,000 clones, with approximately 70% appearing a single time and 0.95% to 1.5% taken by the ten largest. The receptor comes from a human donor with alopecia areata. This specimen was CD4+ T cells sorted from blood, taken around week 46, from a patient treated with tofacitinib. The chain links TRBV7-9 to TRBJ1-5, with 9 bases that match TRBD1. CDR3 protein: CASSQTGGIWDSNQPQHF. The CDR3, as DNA: TGTGCCAGCAGCCAGACAGGGGGAATCTGGGATAGCAATCAGCCCCAGCATTTT.